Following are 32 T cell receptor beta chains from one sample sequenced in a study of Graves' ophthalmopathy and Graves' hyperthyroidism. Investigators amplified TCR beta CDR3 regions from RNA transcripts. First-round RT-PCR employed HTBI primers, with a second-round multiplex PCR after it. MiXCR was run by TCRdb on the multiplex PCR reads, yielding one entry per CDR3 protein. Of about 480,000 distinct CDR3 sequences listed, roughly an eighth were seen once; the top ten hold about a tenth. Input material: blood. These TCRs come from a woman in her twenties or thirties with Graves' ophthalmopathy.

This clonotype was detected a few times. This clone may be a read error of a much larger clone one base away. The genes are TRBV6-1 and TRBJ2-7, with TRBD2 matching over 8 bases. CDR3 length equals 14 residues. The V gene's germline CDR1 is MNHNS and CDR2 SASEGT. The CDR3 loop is CASSPGGLSYERYF. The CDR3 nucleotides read TGTGCCAGCAGCCCGGGAGGGCTCTCCTACGAGCGGTACTTC.

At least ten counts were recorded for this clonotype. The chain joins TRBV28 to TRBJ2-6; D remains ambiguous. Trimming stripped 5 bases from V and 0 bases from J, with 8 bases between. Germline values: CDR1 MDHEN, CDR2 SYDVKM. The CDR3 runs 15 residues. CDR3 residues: CASSVLSSGANVLTF. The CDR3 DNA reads TGTGCCAGCAGTGTCCTATCCTCTGGGGCCAACGTCCTGACTTTC.

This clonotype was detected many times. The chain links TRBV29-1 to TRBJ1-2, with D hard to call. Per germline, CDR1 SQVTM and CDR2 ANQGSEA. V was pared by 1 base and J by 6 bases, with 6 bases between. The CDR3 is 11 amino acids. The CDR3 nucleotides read TGCAGCGTTGAAGTCCGGCATGGCTACACCTTC. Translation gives CSVEVRHGYTF.

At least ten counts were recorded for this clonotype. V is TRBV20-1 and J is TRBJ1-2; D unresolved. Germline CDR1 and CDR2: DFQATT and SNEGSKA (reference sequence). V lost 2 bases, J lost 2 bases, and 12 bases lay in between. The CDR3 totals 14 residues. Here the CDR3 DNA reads TGCAGTGCTAGAAGGCCAATAGGAAACTATGGCTACACCTTC. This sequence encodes CSARRPIGNYGYTF.

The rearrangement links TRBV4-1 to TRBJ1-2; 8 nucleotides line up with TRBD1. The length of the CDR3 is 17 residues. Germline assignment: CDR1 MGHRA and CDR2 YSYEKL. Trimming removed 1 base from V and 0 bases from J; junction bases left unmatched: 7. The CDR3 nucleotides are TGCGCCAGCAGCCAAGGGGGGACAGGCCAGGCTAACTATGGCTACACCTTC. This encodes CASSQGGTGQANYGYTF.

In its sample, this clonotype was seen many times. As DNA, the CDR3 is TGTGCCAGCAGTTTATGGGGGTTCGGGGTGTACAATCAGCCCCAGCATTTT. Translation gives CASSLWGFGVYNQPQHF. The chain links TRBV28 to TRBJ1-5; D is uncertain. V shed 0 bases and J shed 3 bases, with 15 bases lying between them. The CDR3 spans 17 residues. The germline CDR1 and CDR2 sequences are MDHEN and SYDVKM. The variable domain in full, with the rest retrieved from reference TRBV28 and TRBJ1-5, is DVKVTQSSRYLVKRTGEKVFLECVQDMDHENMFWYRQDPGLGLRLIYFSYDVKMKEKGDIPEGYSVSREKKERFSLILESASTNQTSMYLCASSLWGFGVYNQPQHFGDGTRLSIL.

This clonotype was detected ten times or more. This CDR3 reads CASSSKYVPLHF. For the CDR3, the DNA is TGTGCCAGCAGCTCGAAGTATGTTCCCCTCCACTTT. The chain employs TRBV11-2 and TRBJ1-6; no firm D call. CDR1 is SGHAT and CDR2 is FQNNGV in the germline V gene. The CDR3 runs 12 residues. V lost 4 bases, J lost 13 bases, and 11 bases lay in between. The full variable domain, its missing parts supplied by reference TRBV11-2 and TRBJ1-6, is EAGVAQSPRYKIIEKRQSVAFWCNPISGHATLYWYQQILGQGPKLLIQFQNNGVVDDSQLPKDRFSAERLKGVDSTLKIQPAKLEDSAVYLCASSSKYVPLHFGNGTRLTVT.

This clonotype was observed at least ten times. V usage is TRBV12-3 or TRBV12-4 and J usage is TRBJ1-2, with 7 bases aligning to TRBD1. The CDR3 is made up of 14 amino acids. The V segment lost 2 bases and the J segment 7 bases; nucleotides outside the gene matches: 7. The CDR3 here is CASSLYRGQGGYTF. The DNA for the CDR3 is TGTGCCAGCAGTTTATACAGGGGTCAAGGTGGCTACACCTTC.

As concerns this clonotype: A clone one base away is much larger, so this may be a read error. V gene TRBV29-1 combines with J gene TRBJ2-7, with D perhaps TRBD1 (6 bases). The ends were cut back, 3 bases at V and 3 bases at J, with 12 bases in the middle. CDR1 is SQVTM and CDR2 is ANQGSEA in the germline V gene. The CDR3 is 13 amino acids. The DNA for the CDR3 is TGCAGCGTTGAGTCAGGGGTCGTCTACGAGCAGTACTTC. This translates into CSVESGVVYEQYF.

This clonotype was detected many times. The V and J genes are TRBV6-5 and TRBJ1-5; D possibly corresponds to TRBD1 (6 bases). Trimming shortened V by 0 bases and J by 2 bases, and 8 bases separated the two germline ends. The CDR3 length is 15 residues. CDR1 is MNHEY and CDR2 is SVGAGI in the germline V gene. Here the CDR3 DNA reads TGTGCCAGCAGTTACTCCGAGGGGGGCAATCAGCCCCAGCATTTT. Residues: CASSYSEGGNQPQHF.

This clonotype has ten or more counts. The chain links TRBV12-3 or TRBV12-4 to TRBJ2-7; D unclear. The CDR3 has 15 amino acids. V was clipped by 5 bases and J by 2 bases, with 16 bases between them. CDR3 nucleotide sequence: TGTGCCAGCAGTGTTAGGTCCTCACCGCCCTACGAGCAGTACTTC. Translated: CASSVRSSPPYEQYF.

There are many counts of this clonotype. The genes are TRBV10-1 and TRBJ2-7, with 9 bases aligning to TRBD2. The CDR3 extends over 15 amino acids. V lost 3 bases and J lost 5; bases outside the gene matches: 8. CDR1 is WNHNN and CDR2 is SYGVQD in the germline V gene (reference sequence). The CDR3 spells CASSEDRTSENEQYF. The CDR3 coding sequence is TGCGCCAGCAGTGAAGATAGGACTAGCGAAAACGAGCAGTACTTC.

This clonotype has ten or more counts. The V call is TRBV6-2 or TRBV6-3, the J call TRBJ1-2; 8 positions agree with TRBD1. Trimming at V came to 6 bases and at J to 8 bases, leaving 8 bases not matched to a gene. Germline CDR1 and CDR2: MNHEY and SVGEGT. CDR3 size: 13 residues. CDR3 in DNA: TGTGCCAGCAGCCGGACAGGGCCTCGAGGCTACACCTTC. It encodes CASSRTGPRGYTF.

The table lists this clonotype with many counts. The CDR3 DNA follows: TGTGCCAGCAGTTACTCGGGGGGCGCCGAGCAGTACTTC. As protein: CASSYSGGAEQYF. This rearrangement joins TRBV6-5 to TRBJ2-7; D assignment may be TRBD1 or TRBD2 (6 bases each). The CDR3 is 13 residues long. V was clipped by 0 bases and J by 6 bases, with 9 bases between them. CDR1 is MNHEY, CDR2 SVGAGI, per germline.

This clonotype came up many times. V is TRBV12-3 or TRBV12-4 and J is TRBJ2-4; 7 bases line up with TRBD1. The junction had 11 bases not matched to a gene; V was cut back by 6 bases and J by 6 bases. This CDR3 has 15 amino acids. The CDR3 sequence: CASRETGEQGNIQYF. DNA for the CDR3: TGTGCCAGCAGGGAAACAGGGGAACAAGGAAACATTCAGTACTTC.

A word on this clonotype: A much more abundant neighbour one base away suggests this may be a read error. The CDR3 region has the DNA TGCAGTGCTAGAAGGGCGGGAGTTCAAGAGACCCAGTACTTC. Protein sequence: CSARRAGVQETQYF. V is TRBV20-1 and J is TRBJ2-5, with 7 positions matching TRBD2. Per the germline V gene, CDR1 is DFQATT and CDR2 is SNEGSKA (reference sequence). The CDR3 contains 14 residues. V lost 2 bases, J lost 2 bases, and 5 bases stayed unmatched.

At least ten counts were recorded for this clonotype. The CDR3 region has the DNA TGTGCCATCAGTGGCTCGGGGAACCCTGGAAACACCATATATTTT. It is translated as CAISGSGNPGNTIYF. The chain couples TRBV10-3 to TRBJ1-3; D not certain. This CDR3 comprises 15 residues. The V end lost 4 bases, the J end lost 2 bases, and 12 bases lay between the germline ends. In germline, CDR1 is ENHRY, CDR2 SYGVKD.

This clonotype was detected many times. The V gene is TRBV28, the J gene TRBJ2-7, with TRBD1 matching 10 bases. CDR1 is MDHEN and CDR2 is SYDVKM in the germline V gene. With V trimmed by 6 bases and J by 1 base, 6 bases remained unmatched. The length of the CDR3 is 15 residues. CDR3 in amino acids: CASRRGTGESYEQYF. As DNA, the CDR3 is TGTGCCAGCAGGAGGGGGACAGGGGAATCCTACGAGCAGTACTTC.

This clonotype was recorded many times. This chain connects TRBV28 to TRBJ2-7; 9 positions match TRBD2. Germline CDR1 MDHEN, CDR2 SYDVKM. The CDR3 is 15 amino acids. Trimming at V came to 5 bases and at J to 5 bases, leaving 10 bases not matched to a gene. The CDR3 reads CASSVFSGRIDEQYF. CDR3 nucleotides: TGTGCCAGCAGTGTCTTCAGCGGGAGGATCGACGAGCAGTACTTC.

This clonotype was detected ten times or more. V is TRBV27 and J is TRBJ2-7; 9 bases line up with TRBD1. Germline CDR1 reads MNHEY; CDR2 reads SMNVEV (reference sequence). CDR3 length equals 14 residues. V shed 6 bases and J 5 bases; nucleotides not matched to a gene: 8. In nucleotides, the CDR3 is TGTGCCAGCAGGCTCCGGGACAGGGAAGACGAGCAGTACTTC. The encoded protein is CASRLRDREDEQYF.

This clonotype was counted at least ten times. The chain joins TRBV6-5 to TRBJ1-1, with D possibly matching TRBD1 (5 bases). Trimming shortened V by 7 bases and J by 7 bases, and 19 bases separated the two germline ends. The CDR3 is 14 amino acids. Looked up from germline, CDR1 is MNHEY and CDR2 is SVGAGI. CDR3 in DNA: TGTGCCAGCAAACGCGATGGGGCGCGGGATGAAGCTTTCTTT. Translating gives CASKRDGARDEAFF.

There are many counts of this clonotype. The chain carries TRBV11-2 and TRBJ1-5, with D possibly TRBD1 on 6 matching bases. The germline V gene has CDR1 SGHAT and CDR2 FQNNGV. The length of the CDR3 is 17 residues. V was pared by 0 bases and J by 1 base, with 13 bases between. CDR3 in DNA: TGTGCCAGCAGCTTAGAGAGGGCAGGGGTGAGCAATCAGCCCCAGCATTTT. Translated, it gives CASSLERAGVSNQPQHF.

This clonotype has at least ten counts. The CDR3 protein is CASSEWGGGSPLHF. Here the CDR3 DNA reads TGTGCCAGCAGTGAGTGGGGCGGTGGGTCACCCCTCCACTTT. The rearrangement links TRBV6-1 to TRBJ1-6, with D possibly being TRBD1 (5 bases). There are 14 residues in the CDR3. Trimming took 3 bases from V and 10 from J, leaving 13 bases between them. Germline CDR1 and CDR2: MNHNS and SASEGT.

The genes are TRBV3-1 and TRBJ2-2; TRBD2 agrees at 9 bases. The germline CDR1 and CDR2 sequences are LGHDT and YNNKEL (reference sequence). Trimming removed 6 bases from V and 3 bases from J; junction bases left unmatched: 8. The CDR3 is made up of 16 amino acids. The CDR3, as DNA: TGTGCCAGCAGTCGAATAGCGGGAGAGGACACCGGGGAGCTGTTTTTT. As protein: CASSRIAGEDTGELFF.

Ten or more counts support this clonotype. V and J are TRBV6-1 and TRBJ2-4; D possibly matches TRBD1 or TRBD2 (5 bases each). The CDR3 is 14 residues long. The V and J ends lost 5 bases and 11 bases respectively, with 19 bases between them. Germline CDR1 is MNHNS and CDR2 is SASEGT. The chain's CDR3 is CASSRDPRPDFQYF. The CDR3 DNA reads TGTGCCAGCAGTCGGGACCCGCGGCCAGACTTTCAGTACTTC.

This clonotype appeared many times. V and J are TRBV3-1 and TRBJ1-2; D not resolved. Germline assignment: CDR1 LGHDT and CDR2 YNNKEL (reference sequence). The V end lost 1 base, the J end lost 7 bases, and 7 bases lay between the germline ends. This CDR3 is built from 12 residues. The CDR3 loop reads CASSQVQAGYTF. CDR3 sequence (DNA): TGTGCCAGCAGCCAAGTTCAGGCTGGCTACACCTTC.

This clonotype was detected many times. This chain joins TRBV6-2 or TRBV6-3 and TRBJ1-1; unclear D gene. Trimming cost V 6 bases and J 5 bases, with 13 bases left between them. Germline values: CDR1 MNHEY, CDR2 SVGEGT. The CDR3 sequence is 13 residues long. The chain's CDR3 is CASRTLGWTEAFF. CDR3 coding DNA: TGTGCCAGCAGAACTTTGGGGTGGACTGAAGCTTTCTTT.

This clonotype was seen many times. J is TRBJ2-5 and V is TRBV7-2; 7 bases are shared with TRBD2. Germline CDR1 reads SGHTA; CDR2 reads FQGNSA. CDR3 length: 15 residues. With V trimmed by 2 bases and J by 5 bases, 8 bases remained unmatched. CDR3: CASSLQAPGGETQYF. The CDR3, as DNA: TGTGCCAGCAGCTTACAGGCCCCCGGGGGGGAGACCCAGTACTTC.

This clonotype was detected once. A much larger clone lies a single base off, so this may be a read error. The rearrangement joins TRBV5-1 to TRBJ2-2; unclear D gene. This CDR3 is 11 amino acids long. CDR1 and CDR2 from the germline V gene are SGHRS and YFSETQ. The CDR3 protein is CARSLDRELFF. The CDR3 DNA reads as TGCGCCAGAAGCTTGGACCGGGAGCTGTTTTTT.

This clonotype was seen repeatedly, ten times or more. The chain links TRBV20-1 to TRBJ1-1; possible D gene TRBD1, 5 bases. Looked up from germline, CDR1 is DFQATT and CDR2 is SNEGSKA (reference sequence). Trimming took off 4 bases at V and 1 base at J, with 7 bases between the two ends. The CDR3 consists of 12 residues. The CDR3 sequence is CSATTANTEAFF. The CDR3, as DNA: TGCAGTGCTACGACAGCGAACACTGAAGCTTTCTTT.

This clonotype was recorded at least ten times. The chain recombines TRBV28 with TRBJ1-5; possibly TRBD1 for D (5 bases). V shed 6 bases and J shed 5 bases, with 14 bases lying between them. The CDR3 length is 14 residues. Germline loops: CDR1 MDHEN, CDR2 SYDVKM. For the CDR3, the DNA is TGTGCCAGCAGCCCCACGTGGGGCGATCAGCCCCAGCATTTT. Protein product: CASSPTWGDQPQHF.

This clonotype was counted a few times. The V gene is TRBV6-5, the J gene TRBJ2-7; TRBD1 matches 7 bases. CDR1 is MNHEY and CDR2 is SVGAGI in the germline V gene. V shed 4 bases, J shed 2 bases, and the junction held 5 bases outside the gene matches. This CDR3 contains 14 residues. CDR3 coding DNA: TGTGCCAGCAGTTCGTCGACAGGGACCTACGAGCAGTACGTC. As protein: CASSSSTGTYEQYV.